The source of this TCR beta chain is a study of cytomegalovirus exposure and HLA in healthy donors. Whole-study findings and limits: Earlier analysis found most TCR beta V segments productive about 90% or about 30% of the time.

The CDR3 consists of 20 residues. Regarding this clone: Its target is not known.

PCR employed 60 Vbeta and 13 Jbeta primers. Profiled with immunoSEQ multiplex PCR; TCRdb holds only in-frame clones, not every one. This sample has about 130,000 clones, with over 70% found just once. This rearrangement joins TRBV21-1 to TRBJ2-1; TRBD2 is taken as the D call from the table, unchecked against the DNA. TRBV21-1 is listed as a pseudogene. The TCR was taken from a man in his late teens or twenties in good health and CMV-seropositive. Sequencing was done on a sample of PBMCs. CDR3 sequence reads: CASSKRGSCTSRRFFREQFF. Written as DNA, the CDR3 is TGTGCCAGCAGCAAACGTGGTTCTTGTACGTCGCGTAGATTTTTCCGTGAGCAGTTCTTC.